Shown below are 22 T cell receptor beta chains from a single sample sequenced in a study of shared T cell receptors in the human thymus (dated by TCRdb to the early 2020s). The library was produced with the immunoSEQ multiplex PCR assay. Here the immuneACCESS table is served through TCRdb, limited to in-frame sequences with V and J called. Missing clones are a known gap in these copies; in checked studies unresolved V genes cover under half, and the rest lacks a known reason. This sample holds some 400,000 clones; roughly 94% were observed only once. Roughly 0.021% of the sample is taken by the ten largest. Sequencing was done on a sample of thymocytes. The receptors stem from a human donor.

This rearrangement joins TRBV5-1 to TRBJ2-3; 10 bases are a match to TRBD2. V lost 2 bases to trimming and J lost 5 bases; unmatched junction nucleotides: 11. Germline CDR1 is SGHRS and CDR2 is YFSETQ. CDR3 length: 17 residues. The CDR3 DNA follows: TGCGCCAGCAGCTTCCCGACTAGCGGGCCTCTTGGAGATACGCAGTATTTT. Protein: CASSFPTSGPLGDTQYF.

This clone has more than one count but fewer than ten. The chain couples TRBV11-3 to TRBJ1-2; possibly TRBD1 for D (6 bases). This CDR3 spans 16 amino acids. Trimming stripped 5 bases from V and 2 bases from J, with 18 bases between. CDR1 is SGHNT, CDR2 YENEEA, per germline. CDR3 protein: CASSPPNRARNYGYTF. CDR3 coding DNA: TGTGCCAGCAGCCCACCGAACAGGGCGCGGAACTATGGCTACACCTTC.

As DNA, the CDR3 is TGTGCCAGCAGCCAAGAGAAGCGGGAGGGCTACGAGCAGTACTTC. It encodes CASSQEKREGYEQYF. This chain uses TRBV4-2 with TRBJ2-7, with 10 positions matching TRBD2. Germline lookup yields CDR1 LGHNA and CDR2 YNFKEQ. This CDR3 comprises 15 residues. The V and J ends lost 0 bases and 3 bases, in that order; junction bases with no gene match: 2.

CDR3 sequence: CASSQETLVRTEDNYGYTF. CDR3 nucleotides: TGCGCCAGCAGCCAAGAAACGCTCGTCCGGACCGAGGATAACTATGGCTACACCTTC. The rearrangement joins TRBV4-1 to TRBJ1-2; D ambiguous. There are 19 residues in the CDR3. Trimming left V 0 bases short and J 1 base short, with 21 bases between. Germline CDR1 reads MGHRA; CDR2 reads YSYEKL.

This rearrangement joins TRBV25-1 to TRBJ2-2; 12 bases agree with TRBD1. This CDR3 spans 17 amino acids. Germline CDR1 MGHDK, CDR2 SYGVNS. The V segment lost 4 bases and the J segment 5 bases; nucleotides outside the gene matches: 8. CDR3 protein: CASSGGQGAEWTGELFF. The CDR3 DNA reads as TGTGCCAGCAGTGGGGGACAGGGGGCCGAGTGGACCGGGGAGCTGTTTTTT.

This chain uses TRBV28 with TRBJ2-6, with D possibly being TRBD1 (6 bases). The CDR3 spans 15 residues. The ends were cut back, 6 bases at V and 4 bases at J, with 13 bases in the middle. Germline-derived CDR1 and CDR2 are MDHEN and SYDVKM. The CDR3 spells CASRLTGRGANVLTF. The CDR3 DNA sequence: TGTGCCAGCAGGCTTACAGGGCGAGGGGCCAACGTCCTGACTTTC. Combining the CDR3 with reference TRBV28 and TRBJ2-6 gives the whole variable domain DVKVTQSSRYLVKRTGEKVFLECVQDMDHENMFWYRQDPGLGLRLIYFSYDVKMKEKGDIPEGYSVSREKKERFSLILESASTNQTSMYLCASRLTGRGANVLTFGAGSRLTVL.

The chain carries TRBV7-6 and TRBJ2-5; TRBD2 matches 8 bases. The CDR3 has 15 residues. The trim removed 5 bases at V and 2 bases at J, leaving 7 bases unmatched. CDR1 is SGHVS, CDR2 FNYEAQ, per germline. CDR3 amino acids: CASSLRSGSQETQYF. The CDR3 DNA sequence: TGTGCCAGCAGCCTCCGGAGCGGGAGTCAAGAGACCCAGTACTTC.

The rearrangement uses TRBV23-1 and TRBJ2-7, with TRBD2 identical over 7 bases. TRBV23-1 is sorted into the ORF group, with uncertain function. Trimming at V came to 0 bases and at J to 3 bases, leaving 5 bases not matched to a gene. The CDR3 is made up of 15 amino acids. The CDR3 sequence: CASSQSEGEGYEQYF. CDR3 sequence (DNA): TGCGCCAGCAGTCAATCCGAAGGGGAGGGCTACGAGCAGTACTTC.

The rearrangement links TRBV5-4 to TRBJ1-2; D may be TRBD1 (5 bases). Trimming stripped 5 bases from V and 0 bases from J, with 11 bases between. This CDR3 is built from 14 residues. Germline CDR1 reads SGHNT; CDR2 reads YYREEE (reference sequence). The CDR3 DNA reads TGTGCCAGCAGGGGGCCGATCCCTAACTATGGCTACACCTTC. It translates to CASRGPIPNYGYTF.

V gene TRBV7-2 combines with J gene TRBJ2-1; 9 positions agree with TRBD1. The CDR3 loop spans 13 amino acids. V shed 5 bases, J shed 8 bases, and the junction held 4 bases outside the gene matches. The germline CDR1 and CDR2 sequences are SGHTA and FQGNSA. The CDR3 nucleotides read TGTGCCAGCAGCGGGGACAGGGAGTATGAGCAGTTCTTC. It specifies CASSGDREYEQFF.

The chain uses TRBV6-6 and TRBJ2-1; a possible D gene is TRBD2 (5 bases). Germline V gives CDR1 MNHNY, CDR2 SVGAGI (reference sequence). CDR3 size: 16 residues. Trimming cost V 2 bases and J 6 bases, with 17 bases left between them. The chain's CDR3 is CASSYPLPGFGNEQFF. The CDR3 DNA is TGTGCCAGCAGTTACCCTCTTCCGGGATTCGGCAATGAGCAGTTCTTC.

V and J are TRBV2 and TRBJ2-1; 8 nucleotides align to TRBD1. This CDR3 comprises 12 residues. The J segment lost 9 bases and the V segment lost 9 bases, leaving 7 bases of the junction unmatched. Germline V gene lookup returns CDR1 SNHLY and CDR2 FYNNEI. Here the CDR3 reads CASSGTGSEQFF. CDR3 in DNA: TGTGCCAGTTCCGGGACAGGCAGTGAGCAGTTCTTC.

This clone showed up just once. V gene TRBV28 combines with J gene TRBJ1-3; no clear D gene. This CDR3 spans 14 amino acids. Germline CDR1 MDHEN, CDR2 SYDVKM. Trimming took 2 bases from V and 2 from J, leaving 7 bases between them. CDR3 sequence (DNA): TGTGCCAGCAGTTTACAGCCTGCTGGAAACACCATATATTTT. This codes for CASSLQPAGNTIYF.

The genes are TRBV5-1 and TRBJ2-1, with D maybe TRBD1 (5 bases). Germline CDR1 and CDR2: SGHRS and YFSETQ. V was shortened by 1 base and J by 3 bases, with 20 bases between the two germline ends. CDR3 size: 18 residues. The CDR3 spells CASSLHLPSRAHYNEQFF. The CDR3 nucleotides read TGCGCCAGCAGCTTGCACCTACCTTCCAGGGCCCACTACAATGAGCAGTTCTTC.

This clone was observed a single time. This chain connects TRBV4-3 to TRBJ2-5; 12 nucleotides align to TRBD2. The ends lost 1 base at V and 5 bases at J; junction bases unmatched: 8. This CDR3 region has 17 residues. Germline values: CDR1 LGHNA, CDR2 YSLEER. The CDR3 region has the DNA TGCGCCAGCAGCCAAGCTATGACTAGCGGGAGTCGGGAGACCCAGTACTTC. This sequence encodes CASSQAMTSGSRETQYF.

The J gene is TRBJ2-6, the V gene TRBV28, with 9 positions matching TRBD1. V lost 5 bases to trimming and J lost 2 bases; unmatched junction nucleotides: 10. The germline V gene encodes CDR1 MDHEN and CDR2 SYDVKM. The CDR3 is 18 residues long. Here the CDR3 reads CASSQTGQGSTGANVLTF. In nucleotides, the CDR3 is TGTGCCAGCAGTCAAACGGGACAGGGTTCGACTGGGGCCAACGTCCTGACTTTC.

This clone was observed a single time. The rearrangement uses TRBV28 and TRBJ2-1; D is possibly TRBD2 (6 bases). The germline V and J ends were trimmed by 6 bases and 7 bases, with 16 bases remaining between them. The CDR3 has 14 amino acids. The V gene's germline CDR1 is MDHEN and CDR2 SYDVKM. CDR3 amino acids: CASRLGLSRNEQFF. DNA of the CDR3: TGTGCCAGCAGGCTGGGACTTAGCCGGAATGAGCAGTTCTTC.

This clone came up once. V usage is TRBV16 and J usage is TRBJ1-2; 7 bases align to TRBD1. J lost 4 bases, V lost 10 bases, and 15 bases had no gene match. Germline CDR1 KGHSY, CDR2 FQNENV. CDR3 length: 15 residues. DNA for the CDR3: TGTGCCATCAAAAAAACGACCGGGGACAGCTATGGCTACACCTTC. Protein sequence: CAIKKTTGDSYGYTF.

The sample holds one count of this clone. The chain links TRBV20-1 to TRBJ2-1; 7 nucleotides agree with TRBD2. The CDR3 length is 10 residues. The trim removed 4 bases at V and 15 bases at J, leaving 6 bases unmatched. CDR1 and CDR2 (germline): DFQATT, SNEGSKA (reference sequence). Here the CDR3 DNA reads TGCAGTGCTAATAGCGGGCTGGGGTTCTTC. As protein: CSANSGLGFF.

This clone was found a few times. This chain uses TRBV4-3 with TRBJ2-3, with 9 bases fitting TRBD2. The CDR3 covers 17 residues. CDR1 and CDR2 from the germline V gene are LGHNA and YSLEER. After removal of 0 bases from V and 6 bases from J, the junction contained 10 bases not matched to a gene. The CDR3, as DNA: TGCGCCAGCAGCCAAGATGTGGGACGCGGGAGGGCCGATACGCAGTATTTT. Its translation is CASSQDVGRGRADTQYF.

This chain uses TRBV29-1 with TRBJ2-5, with 15 bases that match TRBD2. There are 17 residues in the CDR3. Trimming removed 5 bases from V and 0 bases from J; junction bases left unmatched: 7. Germline V gene sequence: CDR1 SQVTM, CDR2 ANQGSEA. The CDR3: CSVSGLAGGPHQETQYF. DNA of the CDR3: TGCAGCGTTTCGGGACTAGCGGGAGGTCCCCACCAAGAGACCCAGTACTTC.

This chain links TRBV15 with TRBJ1-2; possibly TRBD1 for D (6 bases). The V end lost 9 bases, the J end lost 0 bases, and 17 bases lay between the germline ends. In germline, CDR1 is LNHNV, CDR2 YYDKDF (reference sequence). The CDR3 spans 15 residues. The CDR3 loop is CATHFDRRANYGYTF. In DNA form, the CDR3 reads TGTGCCACACATTTTGACAGGAGAGCTAACTATGGCTACACCTTC.